The subject of this entry is one TCR beta chain. Its target antigen remains unknown. Being a mouse receptor, it is described with mouse gene labels and germline sequences. Read data end 1 residue before the CDR3 end; the end is taken from the germline J gene. Unmatched junction bases come to 3, with V trimmed by 0 bases and J by 8 bases. In the germline V gene, CDR1 corresponds to SGHSN and CDR2 to HYEKVE. The CDR3 starts with the cysteine, ends with the phenylalanine, and has 13 residues. The DNA covers only part of the CDR3, 36 bases in frame from base 1. This specimen belongs to a study of tissue T cells after allogeneic stem cell transplantation (dated by TCRdb to the early 2020s). Describing the broader study: Using research autopsies of patients with and without GVHD, plus mouse models of GVHD, the study profiled TCR beta repertoires across many tissues. The human arm was conducted as a prospective observational study, and neither blinding nor randomization was performed.

Interpreted using the paper, the time point label stands for: mouse harvest day 7 after allogeneic transplant. Mouse grafts consisting of 10^7 T-cell-depleted bone marrow cells combined with 10^6 splenic CD5+ T cells were administered by tail vein injection. Mouse GVHD was modeled in a major MHC-mismatch B6 (H2b) into BALB/c (H2d) model, with tissues profiled at day 7 or 14. On day 7 or 14 post-transplant, mouse tissues and retro-orbital blood were harvested with separate sterile tools for each animal, and livers were flushed beforehand. Before genomic DNA was isolated with the DNeasy Blood & Tissue Kit, mouse tissues were minced with razor blades in buffered saline. The library was built by means of the immunoSEQ multiplex PCR assay. TCRbeta CDR3 sequencing was done by Adaptive Biotechnologies at survey depth, reporting CDR3 sequences, V/J genes, productive frequency and template counts. TCR beta CDR3 regions were amplified from genomic DNA instead of RNA. From the authors' description of their analysis: Jensen-Shannon divergence was used to quantify pairwise repertoire overlap between tissues, with a value of 1 meaning complete divergence and a value of 0 meaning identical repertoires. Tissues were grouped by single-linkage agglomerative hierarchical clustering of pairwise JSD values, and the clustering results were shown as dendrograms. GLIPH2 was run on all patient samples with simulation_depth 1000, kmer_min_depth 3, cdr3_length_cutoff 8, keeping groups with more than two unique CDR3s. A standardized tissue-overlap score was calculated by extrapolating Jaccard GLIPH-group overlap across patients to a standard repertoire size of 1000 clones. Associations of diversity with clinical or experimental variables used linear mixed-effect models with tissue fixed effects and individual random effects. Entries here come from immuneACCESS through TCRdb and include only in-frame sequences with V and J called. Some clones fail to appear in such tables; in the studies checked, an unresolved V gene covers under half of the shortfall, and the cause of the remainder is unknown. From that table come the V and J calls and clone size; the DNA was used to work out D and trimming. This sample has around 6,200 clones in its table, and roughly half of those were observed once. 7.8% of the sample comes from the top ten.

Summary of the overall study and its limitations: The study did not establish which tissue TCRs were alloreactive or antigen-specific, and some clones may have been host cells that persisted. Not many T cell clones showed up in more than one patient, yet clustering based on motifs uncovered repertoire signatures that were shared across patients in a tissue-specific way. The patient cohort was small and clinically heterogeneous, and sampling depth was acknowledged as a limitation. Within patients, how anatomically similar tissues were was a major factor shaping TCR repertoire composition, regardless of disease or transplant status. In both patients and mice, only a limited portion of the TCR repertoire detected in tissues was captured by blood and spleen T cells.

The chain is encoded by TRBV12-1 joined to TRBJ1-1; TRBD1 fits 9 bases in the junction. The receptor comes from a female BALB/c mouse given C57BL/6 T cells with graft-versus-host disease after an allogeneic hematopoietic cell transplant. The source material was gut tissue. Partial CDR3 DNA: TGTGCCAGCTCTCTCGTGACAGGGGGGGAAGTCTTC. This gives the protein CASSLVTGGEVF. The CDR3 in its entirety is CASSLVTGGEVFF.